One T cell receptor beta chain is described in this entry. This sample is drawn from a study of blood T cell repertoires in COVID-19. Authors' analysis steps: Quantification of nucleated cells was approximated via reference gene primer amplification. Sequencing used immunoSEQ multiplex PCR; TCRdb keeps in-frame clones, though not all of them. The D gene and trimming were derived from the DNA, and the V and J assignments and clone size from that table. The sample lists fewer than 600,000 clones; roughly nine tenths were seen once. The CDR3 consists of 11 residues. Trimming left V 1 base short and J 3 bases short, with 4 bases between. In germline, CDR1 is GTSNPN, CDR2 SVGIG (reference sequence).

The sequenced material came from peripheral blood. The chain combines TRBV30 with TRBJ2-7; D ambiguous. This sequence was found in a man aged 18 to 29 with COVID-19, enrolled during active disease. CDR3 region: CAWSAGYEQYF. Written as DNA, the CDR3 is TGTGCCTGGAGTGCGGGCTACGAGCAGTACTTC.